This TCR beta chain emerged from a study of T cell changes during pregnancy in multiple sclerosis. Germline V gene data show CDR1 as MDHEN and CDR2 as SYDVKM. Trimming left V 3 bases short and J 2 bases short, with 10 bases between. This CDR3 is 14 amino acids long. The method was immunoSEQ multiplex PCR; TCRdb's version includes in-frame clones alone and lacks a portion of them. The sample shows fewer than 150,000 clones, 90% to 98% of them seen only once. The chain carries TRBV28 and TRBJ1-2; D gene ambiguous. The TCR sequence derives from a female donor with multiple sclerosis, enrolled in a pregnancy study. Sequenced here: peripheral blood, sampled after pregnancy. The CDR3 DNA reads as TGTGCCAGCAGTTTTGGCACAATGAACTATGGCTACACCTTC. It codes for CASSFGTMNYGYTF.